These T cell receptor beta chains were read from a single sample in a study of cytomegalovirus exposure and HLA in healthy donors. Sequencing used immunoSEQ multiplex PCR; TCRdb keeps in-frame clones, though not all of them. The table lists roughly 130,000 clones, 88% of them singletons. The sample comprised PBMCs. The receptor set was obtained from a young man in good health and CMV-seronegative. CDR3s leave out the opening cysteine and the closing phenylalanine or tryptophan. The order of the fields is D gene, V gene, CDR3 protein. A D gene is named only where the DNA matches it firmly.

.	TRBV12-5	ARSPPGSGEQF
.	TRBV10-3	AISEANLGWQF
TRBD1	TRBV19	ASTTTGTGHSPLH
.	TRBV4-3	ASSQDNRWTEAF
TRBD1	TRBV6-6	ASSVDRGTGEQY
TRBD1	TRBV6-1	ASSDRGQAYYGYT
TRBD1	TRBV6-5	ASSYEGAGNSPLH
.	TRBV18	ASSPRFGGFNYGYT
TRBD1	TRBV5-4	ASSAAGGGGTDTQY
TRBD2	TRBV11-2	ASSLVSSGRIEQF